This TCR beta chain was captured in a study of shared clonotypes between healthy human individuals. The table came from immunoSEQ multiplex PCR; TCRdb's copy has only in-frame clones and leaves some out. The sample lists roughly 2,000,000 clones, around 93% occurring once. The naive CD8 population came from CD45RO-negative cells selected for CCR7, without terminally differentiated effector memory CD45RA+ cells. CDR3 length: 19 amino acids. Germline loops: CDR1 KGHSH, CDR2 LQKENI. V shed 3 bases, J shed 2 bases, and the junction held 15 bases outside the gene matches. This TCR was sampled from a man aged 18 to 29 in good health. Some clones in this sample may be carry-over from other donors' samples. The source material was naive CD8+ T cells from PBMCs. The chain joins TRBV18 to TRBJ2-5; the match to TRBD2 covers 10 bases. CDR3 sequence reads: CASSPEAGGRLLTQETQYF. DNA for the CDR3: TGTGCCAGCTCACCGGAAGCGGGAGGGAGACTTCTCACACAAGAGACCCAGTACTTC.